This T cell receptor (beta chain) stems from a study of cytomegalovirus exposure and HLA in healthy donors (dated by TCRdb to the late 2010s). Background on the whole study: In an earlier analysis of roughly 590 of the donors, about 270 Gb of sequence data and 117 million unique TCR beta sequences from about 179 million T cells were reported. An early release covering roughly 600 HLA-typed donors comprised approximately 300 gigabases of sequencing data and 65 million to 100 million unique TCR sequences. Among the 398 genotyped donors, around 81% belonged to the genetic ancestry cluster associated with self-reported Caucasian donors. The study aimed to test whether signatures of past pathogen exposure could be identified by cataloging public T cell receptors. Using immunosequencing, the study profiled T cell repertoires from about 650 subjects and related those repertoires to cytomegalovirus serostatus. Besides the first cohort of hundreds of subjects, a separate validation cohort made up of roughly 120 different subjects was used. The study combined high-throughput TCR immunosequencing, statistical association of individual TCRs with disease status, and machine learning to predict cytomegalovirus infection status. To study patterns of TCR occurrence, a later analysis re-analyzed previously published TCR beta repertoires from 600 to 750 donors and added high-resolution HLA genotyping. In the later analysis, no new phenotypic data were used to find candidate immune exposures; instead, reliance was placed on TCR beta sequences and their occurrence across donors. An earlier analysis of roughly 600 of the donors used high-throughput TCR beta sequencing to judge whether each TCR beta V gene segment behaved as functional or pseudogenic. Donor age, sex, ethnicity and CMV serostatus were collected together with the repertoire data. Genome-wide SNP genotypes for about 55% of the roughly 670 donors were used in a later genetic analysis, which treated that subset as a discovery cohort. Every repertoire in the discovery cohort had been generated on one and the same sequencing platform. HLA typing included class I and class II loci at four-digit resolution. The number of typed donors differed by locus: about 620-630 for A, B, C, DRB1 and DQB1; some 540 for DQA1; fewer than 610 for DPA1; and about 450 for DPB1. Four or five DR-DQ haplotypes were treated as single units for association and clustering because of strong linkage in the cohort. On average, over 200,000 unique TCR beta nucleotide sequences were sequenced per donor among some 420 genotyped donors of the cohort, with about 19% of those sequences being non-productive. The paper's findings and limits, for the study overall: Roughly uniform sequencing depth across donors was assumed in presence/absence analyses, although this assumption may not hold. Most TCR sequences were observed very rarely across donors, whereas some public TCRs were present in many individuals. At a false discovery rate of 0.05, a later analysis linked roughly 17,000 TCR beta sequences to specific HLA alleles. Some IMGT-functional V segments, including TRBV6-2 and TRBV6-3, could not be distinguished by the 87-base-pair reads and were therefore excluded. The classifier was reported to diagnose cytomegalovirus status with high specificity and sensitivity in both the original and validation cohorts. In an earlier analysis of roughly 500 of the donors, most TCR beta V segments appeared in productive rearrangements about 90% or about 30% of the time, broadly matching IMGT annotations. According to a later analysis, TCR association rates differed among HLA loci, with DRB1 alleles showing the most associated TCRs and HLA-C alleles showing the fewest. HLA typing was unavailable for some donors at each locus, so association tests used only the typed subset. Linkage disequilibrium might explain the correlated functional status among segregating V segments, but an unknown experimental factor could not be excluded. A cluster of highly shared sequence variants was judged likely to represent a technical artifact of the sequencing pipeline. Because counts were too low, about 18 rarely observed V segments, including chromosome 9 orphons, were excluded from the earlier analysis of about 500 of the donors. A later analysis found that most CMV-associated TCR beta chains appeared HLA-restricted, with HLA associations seemingly driven largely by CMV exposure. In a later genetic analysis, a missense DCLRE1C variant was associated with V-gene and J-gene trimming of TCR beta chains, and the association was replicated in an independent cohort. This cohort had only TCR beta chains sequenced, and the lack of alpha or paired-chain data limited which features could be detected. Compared with the approximately 670-donor mean, donors in an Asian-associated ancestry cluster had fewer N-insertions in productive TCRs, according to a later genetic analysis. For the cohort, immune exposure information was limited to CMV serostatus. In the study, 150 to 200 TCR beta chains were listed as associated with cytomegalovirus. In a later analysis, several top co-occurrence clusters were reported to appear linked to parvovirus B19, influenza, CMV and Epstein-Barr virus. In vitro tests confirmed that a few of the cytomegalovirus-associated TCR beta chains recognize cytomegalovirus antigens. Compared with equally common non-associated chains, HLA-associated TCR beta chains in a later analysis were more clonally expanded and had lower generation probabilities. A further reported finding was that TCR beta sequences accurately predicted the HLA-A and HLA-B alleles for most subjects in the first cohort. It was suggested by the authors that the approach could potentially be generalized to other disease states and immunological phenotypes. When HLA alleles, especially DR and DQ, strongly co-occurred, attributing TCR associations to individual alleles was difficult.

Via the germline V gene (reference sequence), CDR1 is SGHNT and CDR2 YYREEE. Unmatched junction bases come to 21, with V trimmed by 3 bases and J by 9 bases. Its CDR3 holds 18 amino acids, cysteine through phenylalanine. The retained sequence is limited to the CDR3, 54 bases, with the frame set at the first base. Worth noting for this clone: Its antigen remains unidentified. Qualities for individual bases were not recorded, and no much larger clone is one base off.

The cohort was made up of about 670 healthy bone marrow donors. At the time of sampling, every cohort member was nominally healthy, though immune exposures that went unrecorded were likely present. The donor was CMV seronegative and was included in the group of approximately 350 seronegative cohort members. A peripheral blood sample was provided by each donor, and peripheral blood mononuclear cells were used for TCR beta sequencing. Genomic DNA extraction from the blood cell samples was performed with the Qiagen DNeasy Blood Extraction Kit. To prepare the library, the immunoSEQ multiplex PCR assay was applied. For the multiplex PCR, a mixture combining 60 forward primers for TCR Vbeta segments and 13 reverse primers for TCR Jbeta segments was used. A multiplex PCR assay on genomic DNA amplified the CDR3 region of rearranged TCR beta genes. The Illumina HiSeq System was used to sequence the amplified TCR beta libraries as 87-base-pair reads. Concerning the study's data processing: A later analysis counted approximately 74 million unique TCR beta chains across the approximately 700 repertoires, and 9 million to 14 million of these chains were shared by at least two donors. Raw reads were error-corrected and collapsed into unique sequences with a nearest-neighbor algorithm that merged closely related sequences to remove PCR and sequencing errors. Alignment of CDR3 sequences to IMGT reference sequences was used to assign V, D and J gene segments. Each retained sequence needed at least a six-nucleotide match to both a V gene segment and a J gene segment. Rearrangements were classified as productive when the CDR3 lacked stop codons and remained in frame with V and J, and all other rearrangements were classified as non-productive. CDR3 was defined by IMGT convention, running from the second conserved V-encoded cysteine to the conserved J-encoded phenylalanine. The earlier analysis of 500 to 600 of the donors excluded sequences that lacked an unambiguous match to a single V gene segment. In an earlier analysis of around 590 of the donors, a V segment was called functional when productive rearrangements were above 56.7%, and segregating when the standard deviation between donors exceeded 5%. A statistical classification framework was built to diagnose cytomegalovirus status from the catalog of TCR beta chain sequences. A later analysis assigned V and J genes by comparing TCR nucleotide sequences with IMGT/GENE-DB human TR gene sequences. In a later analysis, CDR3 sequences and most-parsimonious VDJ recombination scenarios were assigned using the TCRdist pipeline. In a later analysis, each TCR beta chain was defined by its CDR3 amino acid sequence together with its V-gene family, and reads lacking a unique V-gene family were excluded. A later analysis removed 500 to 600 highly shared, low-generation-probability nucleotide sequences to deal with suspected cross-contamination and a sequencing artifact. In a later analysis, a clonal expansion index for each public chain was calculated from normalized within-repertoire ranks of inferred template counts. A later analysis computed generation probabilities with a VDJ recombination model fitted to out-of-frame rearrangements, and checked the results against IGoR. Hypergeometric tests were used in a later analysis to score TCR-TCR, TCR-HLA and TCR-CMV co-occurrence, with a repertoire-size bias correction applied to the TCR pairs. To estimate false discovery rates, a later analysis permuted the HLA or CMV assignments 20 times. In a later analysis, co-occurring TCRs were grouped with DBSCAN, and TCRdist sequence similarity was added when clustering was performed within HLA-allele-positive subsets. Repertoires with fewer than 30,000 or more than 120,000 public chains, plus five repertoires with anomalous nucleotide sharing, were excluded from co-occurrence clustering. The immuneACCESS repertoire file appears here via TCRdb, limited to in-frame rearrangements. These files lack a portion of the clones; in checked studies, under half of the deficit traces to unresolved V genes, and the cause of the others is not known. From that table come the V and J calls and clone size; the DNA was used to work out D and trimming. Counted in this sample were 120,000 or so clones; roughly 78% of them appeared once. 3.3% of the sample lies in the top ten.

Sequenced material: PBMCs. The chain is assembled from TRBV5-4 and TRBJ2-3; TRBD1 lines up with 8 middle nucleotides. The receptor was derived from a male donor in good health and CMV-seronegative. The sequenced DNA: TGTGCCAGCAGCTCATTTCCCGGGGACGACAGGGGAATAAGGACGCAGTATTTT. Its product reads: CASSSFPGDDRGIRTQYF. This CDR3, with the reference TRBV5-4 and TRBJ2-3 proteins standing in past its ends, gives the full variable domain ETGVTQSPTHLIKTRGQQVTLRCSSQSGHNTVSWYQQALGQGPQFIFQYYREEENGRGNFPPRFSGLQFPNYSSELNVNALELDDSALYLCASSSFPGDDRGIRTQYFGPGTRLTVL.